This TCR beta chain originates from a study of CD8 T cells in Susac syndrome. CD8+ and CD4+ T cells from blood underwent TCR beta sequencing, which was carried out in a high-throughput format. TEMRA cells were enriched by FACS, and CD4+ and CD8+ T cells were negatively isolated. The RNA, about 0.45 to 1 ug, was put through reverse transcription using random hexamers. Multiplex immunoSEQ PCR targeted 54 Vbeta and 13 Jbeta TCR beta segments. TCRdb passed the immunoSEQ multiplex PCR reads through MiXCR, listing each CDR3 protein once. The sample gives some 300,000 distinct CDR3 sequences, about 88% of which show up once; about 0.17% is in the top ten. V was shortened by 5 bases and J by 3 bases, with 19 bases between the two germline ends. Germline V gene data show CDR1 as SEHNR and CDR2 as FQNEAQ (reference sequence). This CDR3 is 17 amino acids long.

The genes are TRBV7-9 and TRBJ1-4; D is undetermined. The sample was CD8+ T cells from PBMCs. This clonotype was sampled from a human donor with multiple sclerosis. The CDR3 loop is CASSERQVDTANEKLFF. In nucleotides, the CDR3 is TGTGCCAGCAGCGAGCGACAAGTAGACACAGCTAATGAAAAACTGTTTTTT.